These 4 T cell receptor beta chains originate from one sample sequenced in a study of early T cells in non-severe SARS-CoV-2 infection (dated by TCRdb to the early 2020s). The library was made by 5' RACE. The reads were generated on a NextSeq 500. The raw public data were reprocessed by TCRdb itself: fastp quality trimming at Q25, MiXCR clonotype calling, in-frame beta chains only. Each entry is one CDR3 protein sequence, shown with its most common DNA and genes. The sample table records approximately 23,000 distinct CDR3 sequences; 4.4% of these occur just once. Around 6% of the sample lies in the top ten. Sequencing was done on a sample of whole blood. Source of these receptors: an adult who was a healthcare worker with PCR-confirmed SARS-CoV-2 infection or an uninfected control (not recorded which).

The sample holds many counts of this clonotype. The chain has TRBV2 and TRBJ2-7; unclear D gene. In germline, CDR1 is SNHLY, CDR2 FYNNEI. This CDR3 has 14 amino acids. Trimming stripped 5 bases from V and 0 bases from J, with 11 bases between. The CDR3 is CASSNTDSSYEQYF. The CDR3 DNA reads as TGTGCCAGCAGTAACACAGATAGCTCCTACGAGCAGTACTTC. Looking up the rest from reference TRBV2 and TRBJ2-7 gives the full variable domain: EPEVTQTPSHQVTQMGQEVILRCVPISNHLYFYWYRQILGQKVEFLVSFYNNEISEKSEIFDDQFSVERPDGSNFTLKIRSTKLEDSAMYFCASSNTDSSYEQYFGPGTRLTVT.

By sample fraction, this clonotype is medium-sized. V is TRBV7-8 and J is TRBJ2-7; D gene unclear. There are 11 residues in the CDR3. CDR1 and CDR2 from the germline V gene are SGHVS and FQNEAQ. Trimming stripped 0 bases from V and 12 bases from J, with 9 bases between. CDR3 protein: CASSLARSLYF. The CDR3 DNA reads as TGTGCCAGCAGCTTAGCCAGGAGCCTGTACTTC.

This clonotype has at least ten counts. The chain has TRBV11-3 and TRBJ2-5; weak D call: TRBD2 (5 bases). CDR1 SGHNT and CDR2 YENEEA come from the germline V gene. The CDR3 extends over 14 amino acids. Trimming removed 2 bases from V and 1 base from J, with 8 bases in between. CDR3 loop: CASSLSGSQETQYF. Written as DNA, the CDR3 is TGTGCCAGCAGCTTATCGGGGAGCCAAGAGACCCAGTACTTC.

This clonotype was detected ten times or more. V and J are TRBV21-1 and TRBJ2-1; no check of the table's D call, TRBD1, against the DNA was made. TRBV21-1 is recorded as a pseudogene. CDR3 size: 17 residues. The CDR3 is CASSKALRTGGLYEQFF. In DNA form, the CDR3 reads TGTGCCAGCAGCAAAGCGCTGAGGACAGGGGGGTTGTATGAGCAGTTCTTC.